This is a list of T cell receptor beta chains from one sample in a study of control samples from healthy donors and cancer patients. Sequencing was performed with immunoSEQ multiplex PCR; in TCRdb, only in-frame clones are kept and a portion is missing. The data show 90,000 to 100,000 clones, with roughly four fifths seen just once and roughly 2% held by the top ten. Sequencing used blood. The source is a man between 60 and 75 years old in good health. The CDR3 runs from the conserved cysteine through the conserved F or W.

>TRBV5-1|TRBJ2-3
CASSSGRGEDTQYF
>TRBV5-4|TRBJ2-7
CASTPPGTSGNYEQYF
>TRBV5-4|TRBJ2-7
CASSLGSDGAYEQYF
>TRBV5-4|TRBJ2-1
CASSPGPISYNEQFF
>TRBV7-8|TRBJ1-2
CASSSQTGDYGYTF
>TRBV14|TRBJ2-7
CASSQEVGGAYEQYF
>TRBV25-1|TRBJ2-1
CASSPWGGMGDNEQFF
>TRBV3-1/TRBV3-2|TRBJ2-5
CASISAGGGETQYF
>TRBV13|TRBJ2-1
CASSKAKPGSYNEQFF
>TRBV6-5|TRBJ2-7
CASSYGSGTEYEQYF
>TRBV5-1|TRBJ2-1
CASRRRENEQFF
>TRBV6-6|TRBJ2-1
CASSYSRVYNEQFF
>TRBV4-2|TRBJ2-2
CASSPHITGELFF
>TRBV4-2|TRBJ2-5
CASSQNIDHQETQYF
>TRBV4-1|TRBJ2-1
CASSQDGTGIPRRQFF
>TRBV30|TRBJ2-1
CAWRGDREDEQFF
>TRBV4-1|TRBJ1-6
CASSQPSRSPLHF
>TRBV5-8|TRBJ1-2
CASLDRQGYGYTF
>TRBV12-3/TRBV12-4|TRBJ2-7
CASKDASYEQYF
>TRBV5-1|TRBJ2-1
CASSLPPTYNEQFF
>TRBV27|TRBJ2-2
CASKASSSVELFF
>TRBV6-6|TRBJ1-2
CASSPPPTANYGYTF
>TRBV4-1|TRBJ2-7
CASSQDRHQTYEQYF
>TRBV30|TRBJ1-6
CAWSPYRDRYNSPLHF
>TRBV11-2|TRBJ2-1
CASSLGQHNEQFF
>TRBV25-1|TRBJ1-6
CASSGDRVNSPLHF
>TRBV3-1/TRBV3-2|TRBJ2-7
CASSQAGEENYEQYF
>TRBV28|TRBJ2-7
CASSPASPTGRGYEQYF
>TRBV30|TRBJ2-1
CAWSGQDNNNEQFF
>TRBV5-1|TRBJ2-2
CASRTSGGANTGELFF
>TRBV24-1|TRBJ2-3
CATSDPTGTDTQYF
>TRBV4-1|TRBJ2-1
CASSQEISSRGGRGEQFF
>TRBV19|TRBJ2-2
CASSIKAGTGELFF
>TRBV24-1|TRBJ2-1
CATSDLAAGSHSYNEQFF
>TRBV2|TRBJ1-5
CASSQGASNQPQHF
>TRBV9|TRBJ2-1
CASSVRGGAGYNEQFF
>TRBV4-1|TRBJ2-2
CASLAGGPVIGELFF
>TRBV3-1/TRBV3-2|TRBJ1-2
CASSQDATPNYGYTF
>TRBV5-6|TRBJ2-7
CASSGVGVSVTSEQYF
>TRBV13|TRBJ2-7
CASSSSYEQYF
>TRBV19|TRBJ2-2
CASSSRDYLTGELFF
>TRBV19|TRBJ2-1
CASKKSRSYNEQFF
>TRBV10-2|TRBJ1-1
CASSEMGEAFF
>TRBV14|TRBJ1-1
CATKTGTGFATEAFF
>TRBV7-8|TRBJ2-1
CASSLRRGLFGNEQFF
>TRBV5-5|TRBJ1-5
CASSSRQGDSNQPQHF
>TRBV18|TRBJ1-1
CASSGQGSTEAFF
>TRBV6-5|TRBJ2-7
CASASTSGQGEQYF
>TRBV9|TRBJ1-4
CASSLRDRGVEKLFF
>TRBV5-1|TRBJ2-2
CASSTGQGYTGELFF